This T cell receptor beta chain derives from a study of metastatic and nonmetastatic thyroid tumors. Study outcomes and limitations: Reported TCR beta diversity, measured in blood and tumor, was significantly higher for malignant thyroid tumors than for benign nodules.

Comment on this clone: What it recognizes is unknown.

Thyroid surgery was preceded by no treatment in any patient. Via MiXCR, TCRdb re-called the PCR reads. Among more than 10,000 clones listed, under 30% were seen once. Material: blood. The receptor was isolated from a female donor with papillary thyroid cancer or a benign thyroid nodule (not recorded which). Some clones in this sample may be carry-over from other donors' samples.

The CDR3 protein is CSERSGGDSYEQYF. CDR3 bases: TGCAGTGAGAGAAGCGGGGGGGACTCCTACGAGCAGTACTTC. The chain combines TRBV20-1 with TRBJ2-7; 10 positions match TRBD2. The CDR3 is 14 amino acids. Trimming took 7 bases from V and 0 from J; bases not matched to a gene: 6. CDR1 and CDR2 (germline): DFQATT, SNEGSKA (reference sequence).